The table lists the clone carrying this TCR beta chain with many counts. The antigen is undetermined. Time point: newly diagnosed GD, antithyroid drugs for less than 3 months. PBMCs were the source of the RNA used for TCR sequencing. Peripheral blood, around 9 milliliters of it, was drawn into EDTA tubes. The CDR3 runs 12 residues. V dropped 1 base and J dropped 9 bases, with 7 bases sitting between them. The germline V gene has CDR1 SGHVS and CDR2 FQNEAQ. Arm-PCR of CDR3 regions with iRepertoire HTBI primers generated TCR beta libraries. TCRdb reprocessed the multiplex PCR reads via MiXCR and lists one record per CDR3 protein. The repertoire has 400,000 to 500,000 distinct CDR3 sequences, about 15% of them found once; the top ten carry about 25%. The sample comes from a study of regulatory T cells in long-lasting Graves disease. Broader study findings: Persistent disease was characterized by preferential usage of TRBV28, TRBJ1-2 and TRBJ2-5.

These sequences were also reported in another study, on T cells in Graves' hyperthyroidism and ophthalmopathy. In that study: Blood also carried most thyroid clonotypes expanded above 0.001.

The V call is TRBV7-8, the J call TRBJ2-1; D not resolved. The specimen was peripheral blood mononuclear cells (PBMCs), collected at new diagnosis, from a patient treated with antithyroid drugs. The TCR originated in a woman aged 18 to 35 with Graves disease. Here the CDR3 DNA reads TGTGCCAGCAGCTTAGAGAAGGCTGAGCAGTTCTTC. It encodes CASSLEKAEQFF.